This T cell receptor (beta chain) was recorded in a study of T cell responses to AZD1222 COVID-19 vaccine. Findings of the study overall: Clonal diversity was possibly underestimated, and white British individuals and females predominated among donors.

Profiled with immunoSEQ multiplex PCR; TCRdb holds only in-frame clones, not every one. Of 150,000 to 200,000 clones in the sample, 92% were seen once. Germline V gives CDR1 LNHDA, CDR2 SQIVND (reference sequence). The CDR3 consists of 14 residues. V was cut by 6 bases and J by 0 bases, with 9 bases left in between. About this clone: The target antigen is unknown.

Sequencing used peripheral blood, obtained 28 days after the second AZD1222 dose. This receptor was obtained from an adult who received the AZD1222 COVID-19 vaccine. The chain couples TRBV19 to TRBJ1-5, with D tentatively TRBD1 (5 bases). This CDR3 reads CASSLRGSNQPQHF. The CDR3 DNA reads TGTGCCAGTAGCTTGAGGGGTAGCAATCAGCCCCAGCATTTT. Full variable domain (missing parts from reference TRBV19 and TRBJ1-5): DGGITQSPKYLFRKEGQNVTLSCEQNLNHDAMYWYRQDPGQGLRLIYYSQIVNDFQKGDIAEGYSVSREKKESFPLTVTSAQKNPTAFYLCASSLRGSNQPQHFGDGTRLSIL.